The 26 T cell receptor beta chains below all came from one sample that was sequenced in a study of T cell clonality in common variable immunodeficiency. Study results and limitations: Fewer deletions and N-nucleotide insertions were reportedly seen in common variable immunodeficiency TCR beta sequences.

Clones were read by immunoSEQ multiplex PCR, and TCRdb kept only the in-frame ones, dropping some. Observed in the sample are about 28,000 clones, none of them singletons. For these receptors, no antigen is known. The sequenced sample was peripheral blood mononuclear cells. The receptors originated from a human donor with common variable immunodeficiency.

This clone was recorded a few times. The read ends 3 residues before the CDR3 terminus; that terminus is restored from the germline J gene. The chain employs TRBV7-9 and TRBJ2-5, with 9 bases identical to TRBD1. In germline, CDR1 is SEHNR, CDR2 FQNEAQ (reference sequence). The ends lost 7 bases at V and 7 bases at J; junction bases unmatched: 7. There are 13 residues in the CDR3. The sequenced part of the CDR3 DNA is TGTGCCAGCACCCAGACAGGGGGGTTGACC. Its protein product is CASTQTGGLT. The entire CDR3 is CASTQTGGLTQYF.

In its sample, this clone ranks as medium-sized. The CDR3 is cut off 3 residues early in the read; its end comes from the germline J gene. The chain links TRBV20-1 to TRBJ2-5; tentatively, D is TRBD2 (6 bases). This CDR3 contains 15 residues. Trimming removed 6 bases at V and 0 bases at J, with 17 bases between. The V gene's germline CDR1 is DFQATT and CDR2 SNEGSKA (reference sequence). The CDR3 reads CSAEEGRMYQETQYF. The CDR3 bases that were read are TGCAGTGCGGAGGAGGGGAGAATGTACCAAGAGACC.

Many counts were recorded for this clone. The CDR3 goes on 3 residues after the read ends, and that part is filled in from the germline J gene. The chain links TRBV2 to TRBJ1-1; possible D gene TRBD1, 5 bases. There are 13 residues in the CDR3. The germline V gene has CDR1 SNHLY and CDR2 FYNNEI. Trimming removed 4 bases from V and 6 bases from J, with 12 bases in between. The CDR3 DNA, read in part, is TGTGCCAGCAGTGTAGTGGCAGGGCCTGAA. Translating gives CASSVVAGPE. The full CDR3 protein reads CASSVVAGPEAFF.

Ten or more counts support this clone. The read terminates 3 residues before the CDR3 end, so the remaining end is supplied by the germline J gene. This chain uses TRBV20-1 with TRBJ1-2; a weak D match, TRBD1 (6 bases). The V gene's germline CDR1 is DFQATT and CDR2 SNEGSKA (reference sequence). This CDR3 region has 11 residues. CDR3 sequence: CSARTGWGYTF. The sequenced part of the CDR3 DNA is TGCAGTGCTAGAACAGGGTGGGGC.

This clone was counted a few times. The sequenced fragment ends 3 residues before the CDR3 boundary, so the rest is inferred from the germline J gene. The genes are TRBV6-2 or TRBV6-3 and TRBJ1-1; D might be TRBD1 (6 bases). The CDR3 consists of 16 residues. Trimming took 6 bases from V and 5 from J, leaving 22 bases between them. The germline V gene has CDR1 MNHEY and CDR2 SVGEGT. CDR3: CASRNISRGWVTEAFF. The CDR3 bases that were read are TGTGCCAGCAGGAACATTTCCAGGGGTTGGGTGACTGAA.

As regards this clone: The read stops 3 residues short of the end of the CDR3; the missing end is completed from the germline J gene. The J gene is TRBJ1-2, the V gene TRBV7-9; D remains unclear. Per the germline V gene, CDR1 is SEHNR and CDR2 is FQNEAQ (reference sequence). The CDR3 consists of 13 residues. The CDR3 protein is CASSLGQRWGYTF. The covered CDR3 bases are TGTGCCAGCAGCTTAGGCCAGAGGTGGGGC.

Points on this clone: The sequence runs out 3 residues before the end of the CDR3; the remainder is reconstructed from the germline J gene. The chain employs TRBV7-8 and TRBJ2-1, with 7 positions matching TRBD1. With 5 bases clipped from V and 4 bases from J, the junction kept 11 bases outside the gene matches. Germline V CDR1 and CDR2: SGHVS, FQNEAQ. The CDR3 is 16 residues long. CDR3 bases read: TGTGCCAGCAGCACCCGAAGGGGGCAATCGTACAATGAG. Its protein product is CASSTRRGQSYNE. The whole CDR3 protein reads CASSTRRGQSYNEQFF.

This clone appeared a few times. The read ends 3 residues early relative to the CDR3; the germline J gene fills the gap. The chain joins TRBV18 to TRBJ1-2, with D possibly being TRBD1 (6 bases). The germline CDR1 and CDR2 sequences are KGHSH and LQKENI. The CDR3 covers 14 residues. CDR3 DNA, as far as it was read: TGTGCCAGCTCACCACGGACAGTCCGGGAGGGC. Residues: CASSPRTVREG. The whole CDR3 protein reads CASSPRTVREGYTF.

This clone was observed a handful of times. The read ends 3 residues before the CDR3 terminus; that terminus is restored from the germline J gene. The chain is built from TRBV19 and TRBJ2-5; 9 nucleotides match TRBD2. The CDR3 has 15 amino acids. CDR1 and CDR2 (germline): LNHDA, SQIVND (reference sequence). Losses at the gene ends were 4 bases for V and 5 bases for J; bases not matched to a gene: 8. The covered CDR3 bases are TGTGCCAGTAGTAATGGCGGGGGGGCCCGGGAGACC. Translated, it gives CASSNGGGARET. The complete CDR3 sequence is CASSNGGGARETQYF.

This clone was seen ten or more times. The CDR3 is cut off 3 residues early in the read; its end comes from the germline J gene. This chain joins TRBV4-2 and TRBJ2-1; possible D gene TRBD2, 6 bases. CDR3 size: 16 residues. Trimming cost V 2 bases and J 4 bases, with 15 bases left between them. Germline assignment: CDR1 LGHNA and CDR2 YNFKEQ. CDR3 DNA, as far as it was read: TGTGCCAGCAGCCAACCGCGGGGAAGCTCTTACAATGAG. This gives the protein CASSQPRGSSYNE. In full, the CDR3 reads CASSQPRGSSYNEQFF.

The table lists this clone with a few counts. The read comes to an end 3 residues before the CDR3 does, leaving the germline J gene to fill in the end. V usage is TRBV30 and J usage is TRBJ2-5; 7 bases are a match to TRBD1. Germline assignment: CDR1 GTSNPN and CDR2 SVGIG (reference sequence). V lost 2 bases and J lost 5; bases outside the gene matches: 11. CDR3 length equals 15 residues. Partial CDR3 DNA: TGTGCCTGGAGTAAAGCCACAGGGGCTACGGAGACC. The encoded protein is CAWSKATGATET. The CDR3 as a whole reads CAWSKATGATETQYF. The entire variable domain, with the rest obtained from reference TRBV30 and TRBJ2-5, is as follows: SQTIHQWPATLVQPVGSPLSLECTVEGTSNPNLYWYRQAAGRGLQLLFYSVGIGQISSEVPQNLSASRPQDRQFILSSKKLLLSDSGFYLCAWSKATGATETQYFGPGTRLLVL.

This clone is termed medium-sized (0.01 to 0.1%). The sequenced fragment ends 3 residues before the CDR3 boundary, so the rest is inferred from the germline J gene. This chain links TRBV30 with TRBJ2-2; D may be TRBD2 (5 bases). Trimming removed 0 bases at V and 10 bases at J, with 9 bases between. The CDR3 spans 12 residues. The germline gives CDR1 GTSNPN, CDR2 SVGIG (reference sequence). The sequenced CDR3 bases are TGTGCCTGGAGTGTATACGGGGTGGAG. Translated, it gives CAWSVYGVE. In full, the CDR3 is CAWSVYGVELFF.

This clone was observed a few times. The sequenced fragment ends 3 residues before the CDR3 boundary, so the rest is inferred from the germline J gene. The chain is built from TRBV19 and TRBJ1-2; 8 bases agree with TRBD1. The germline V gene encodes CDR1 LNHDA and CDR2 SQIVND (reference sequence). This CDR3 region has 16 residues. V shed 5 bases and J 0 bases; nucleotides not matched to a gene: 8. The CDR3 bases that were read are TGTGCCAGTAGTCCCACGACAGGGGTTCCTAACTATGGC. Encoded protein: CASSPTTGVPNYG. The complete CDR3 reads CASSPTTGVPNYGYTF.

This clone was observed a handful of times. The read terminates 3 residues ahead of where the CDR3 ends, so the germline J gene completes it. The chain links TRBV19 to TRBJ1-1, with 9 bases fitting TRBD1. The CDR3 has 16 residues. The germline CDR1 and CDR2 sequences are LNHDA and SQIVND (reference sequence). Germline trimming cut 5 bases from V and 1 base from J; bases unmatched to any gene: 8. CDR3 DNA, as far as it was read: TGTGCCAGTAGTCAAAGGACAGGGGCACCGAACACTGAA. Translating gives CASSQRTGAPNTE. The whole CDR3 sequence is CASSQRTGAPNTEAFF.

Worth noting for this clone: The CDR3 is cut off 3 residues early in the read; its end comes from the germline J gene. V is TRBV7-3 and J is TRBJ1-1; D is possibly TRBD1 (5 bases). The CDR3 runs 13 residues. The germline V gene has CDR1 SGHTA and CDR2 FQGTGA. CDR3 in amino acids: CASSAGLGSAAFF. Partial CDR3 DNA: TGTGCCAGCAGCGCGGGACTAGGATCGGCG.

This clone was seen a few times. The missing CDR3 end, 3 residues past where the read stops, is filled in from the germline J gene. This chain joins TRBV7-3 and TRBJ2-7; the match to TRBD1 covers 9 bases. Per the germline V gene, CDR1 is SGHTA and CDR2 is FQGTGA. This CDR3 has 14 residues. With V trimmed by 5 bases and J by 5 bases, 7 bases remained unmatched. CDR3: CASSQGQGLDEQYF. The CDR3 bases that were read are TGTGCCAGCAGCCAGGGACAGGGCTTAGACGAG.

This clone was seen a handful of times. The read is 3 residues too short to cover the CDR3 end, so that end is filled in from the germline J gene. The V call is TRBV10-2, the J call TRBJ1-1, with D unresolved. Trimming pared 0 bases from V and 1 base from J, leaving 6 bases between. This CDR3 contains 14 residues. CDR1 and CDR2 from the germline V gene are WSHSY and SAAADI. Incomplete CDR3 DNA: TGCGCCAGCAGTGAGTCGAGACAGAACACTGAA. Encoded protein: CASSESRQNTE. The CDR3, in full, reads CASSESRQNTEAFF.

Concerning this clone itself: The read ends 3 residues early relative to the CDR3; the germline J gene fills the gap. The V call is TRBV19, the J call TRBJ1-1, with D perhaps matching TRBD1 (5 bases). CDR3 length equals 13 residues. V shed 1 base and J shed 5 bases, with 8 bases lying between them. The germline CDR1 and CDR2 sequences are LNHDA and SQIVND (reference sequence). The CDR3 sequence: CASSIGGGTEAFF. The DNA read from the CDR3 is TGTGCCAGTAGTATAGGGGGGGGGACTGAA. Based on the CDR3 plus reference TRBV19 and TRBJ1-1, the full variable domain is DGGITQSPKYLFRKEGQNVTLSCEQNLNHDAMYWYRQDPGQGLRLIYYSQIVNDFQKGDIAEGYSVSREKKESFPLTVTSAQKNPTAFYLCASSIGGGTEAFFGQGTRLTVV.

There are many counts of this clone. The read finishes 3 residues shy of the CDR3 end, and the germline J gene is used to complete it. The chain joins TRBV7-3 to TRBJ2-7; 8 bases fit TRBD2. V lost 6 bases and J lost 3; bases outside the gene matches: 10. The CDR3 is made up of 15 amino acids. CDR1 is SGHTA, CDR2 FQGTGA, per germline. The CDR3 spells CASSRSGGTNYEQYF. CDR3 DNA, as far as it was read: TGTGCCAGCAGTCGAAGCGGGGGAACCAACTACGAG.

This clone was detected only a few times. Read data end 3 residues before the CDR3 end; the end is taken from the germline J gene. The chain uses TRBV7-9 and TRBJ2-3; D gene unclear. The CDR3 extends over 13 amino acids. Germline CDR1 reads SEHNR; CDR2 reads FQNEAQ (reference sequence). V was trimmed by 1 base and J by 6 bases, leaving 8 bases between them. CDR3 sequence: CASSLDARDTQYF. CDR3 bases read: TGTGCCAGCAGCTTAGACGCAAGGGATACG.

There are many counts of this clone. The read comes to an end 3 residues before the CDR3 does, leaving the germline J gene to fill in the end. The chain carries TRBV2 and TRBJ1-1; D is perhaps TRBD1 (5 bases). Germline V gene lookup returns CDR1 SNHLY and CDR2 FYNNEI. The ends were cut back, 11 bases at V and 0 bases at J, with 10 bases in the middle. This CDR3 contains 12 residues. This CDR3 reads CAHGGVNTEAFF. The sequenced part of the CDR3 DNA is TGTGCCCACGGGGGGGTGAACACTGAA.

This clone showed up just a few times. The CDR3 end lies 3 residues beyond the end of the read and is filled in from the germline J gene. The chain employs TRBV19 and TRBJ2-5; TRBD1 might be the D (7 bases). The germline V and J ends were trimmed by 8 bases and 5 bases, with 24 bases remaining between them. The CDR3 runs 16 residues. Germline values: CDR1 LNHDA, CDR2 SQIVND (reference sequence). The CDR3 DNA, read in part, is TGTGCCAGTTCGAATGCGGGACAGTTTAAGGGTGAGACC. It translates to CASSNAGQFKGET. The full CDR3 is CASSNAGQFKGETQYF.

This clone was seen a few times. The read finishes 3 residues shy of the CDR3 end, and the germline J gene is used to complete it. This chain links TRBV6-2 or TRBV6-3 with TRBJ1-5; the match to TRBD1 covers 9 bases. J lost 5 bases, V lost 4 bases, and 6 bases had no gene match. Germline assignment: CDR1 MNHEY and CDR2 SVGEGT. This CDR3 region has 15 residues. The chain's CDR3 is CASSWGQGGDQPQHF. The CDR3 bases that were read are TGTGCCAGCAGTTGGGGACAGGGAGGTGATCAGCCC.

This clone was counted ten times or more. Read sequence stops 3 residues before the CDR3 end, and the germline J gene provides the missing end. The rearrangement links TRBV18 to TRBJ2-7; perhaps TRBD1 as D (5 bases). The CDR3 is 14 amino acids. The ends were cut back, 3 bases at V and 3 bases at J, with 12 bases in the middle. Germline V lookup: CDR1 KGHSH, CDR2 LQKENI. The CDR3 spells CASSPAAQDYEQYF. The CDR3 DNA, read in part, is TGTGCCAGCTCACCGGCAGCACAGGACTACGAG.

To note about this clone: With the read ending 3 residues before the CDR3 end, the germline J gene is used to fill in that end. The gene calls are TRBV6-2 or TRBV6-3 and TRBJ2-7; D call uncertain. The germline V gene encodes CDR1 MNHEY and CDR2 SVGEGT. Trimming cost V 6 bases and J 5 bases, with 11 bases left between them. This CDR3 is built from 12 residues. The CDR3 spells CASSRLGDEQYF. The DNA read from the CDR3 is TGTGCCAGCAGCCGACTTGGAGACGAG.

This clone is labeled medium-sized (0.01 to 0.1%). The CDR3 end is not reached by the read, which stops 3 residues before it; the germline J gene fills it in. The rearrangement joins TRBV20-1 to TRBJ1-4, with a weak D call TRBD1 (6 bases). The V end lost 6 bases, the J end lost 7 bases, and 15 bases lay between the germline ends. Germline CDR1 reads DFQATT; CDR2 reads SNEGSKA (reference sequence). The CDR3 totals 13 residues. The covered CDR3 bases are TGCAGTGCCAACAGGGTTGAGGGTGAAAAA. Protein sequence: CSANRVEGEK. The entire CDR3 reads CSANRVEGEKLFF.